The source of this T cell receptor beta chain is a study of cytomegalovirus exposure and HLA in healthy donors. The overall study: A preliminary data release comprised tens of millions of unique TCRs obtained from HLA-typed donors. General study results and limits: The classifier reportedly diagnosed cytomegalovirus status with high sensitivity and specificity.

Amplification used 60 Vbeta primers and 13 Jbeta primers. Sequencing was performed with immunoSEQ multiplex PCR; in TCRdb, only in-frame clones are kept and a portion is missing. The sample has over 150,000 clones, 70% to 80% seen once. Concerning this clone: Its antigen is undetermined.

With 2 bases clipped from V and 5 bases from J, the junction kept 7 bases outside the gene matches. CDR3 length: 16 residues. Germline V lookup: CDR1 SEHNR, CDR2 FQNEAQ (reference sequence). The J gene is TRBJ1-4, the V gene TRBV7-9, with 8 positions matching TRBD1. This TCR came from a woman in her fifties or sixties in good health and CMV-seropositive. The sequenced material came from PBMCs. The CDR3 sequence: CASSLRTGRGNEKLFF. The CDR3 DNA follows: TGTGCCAGCAGCTTACGGACAGGGCGGGGGAATGAAAAACTGTTTTTT.